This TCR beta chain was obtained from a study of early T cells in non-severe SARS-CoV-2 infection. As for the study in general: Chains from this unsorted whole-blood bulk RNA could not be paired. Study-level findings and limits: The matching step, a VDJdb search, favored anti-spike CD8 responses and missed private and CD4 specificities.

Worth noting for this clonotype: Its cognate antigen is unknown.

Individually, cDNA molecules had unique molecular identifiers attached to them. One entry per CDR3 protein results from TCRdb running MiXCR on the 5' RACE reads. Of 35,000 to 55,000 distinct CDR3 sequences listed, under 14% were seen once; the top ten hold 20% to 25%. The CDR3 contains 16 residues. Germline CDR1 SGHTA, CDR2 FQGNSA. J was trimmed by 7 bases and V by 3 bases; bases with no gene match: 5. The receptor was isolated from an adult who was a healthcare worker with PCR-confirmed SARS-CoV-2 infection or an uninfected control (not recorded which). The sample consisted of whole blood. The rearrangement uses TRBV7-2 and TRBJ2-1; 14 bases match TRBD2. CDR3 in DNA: TGTGCCAGCAGCTTGCGCGGGACTAGCGGGAGAAATGAGCAGTTCTTC. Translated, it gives CASSLRGTSGRNEQFF.